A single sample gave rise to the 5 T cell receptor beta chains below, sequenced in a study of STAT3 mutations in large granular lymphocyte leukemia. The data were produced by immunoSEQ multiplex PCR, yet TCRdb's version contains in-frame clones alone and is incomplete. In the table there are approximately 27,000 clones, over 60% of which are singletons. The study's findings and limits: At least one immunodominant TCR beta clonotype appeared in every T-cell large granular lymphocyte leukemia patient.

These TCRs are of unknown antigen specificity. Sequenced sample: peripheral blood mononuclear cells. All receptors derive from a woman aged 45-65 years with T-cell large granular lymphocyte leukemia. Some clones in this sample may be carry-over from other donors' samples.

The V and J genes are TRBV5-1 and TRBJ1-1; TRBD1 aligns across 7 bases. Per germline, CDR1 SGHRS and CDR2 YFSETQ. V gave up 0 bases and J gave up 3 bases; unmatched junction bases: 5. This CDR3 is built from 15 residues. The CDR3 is CASSLGAGGDTEAFF. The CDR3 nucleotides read TGCGCCAGCAGCTTGGGGGCAGGGGGTGACACTGAAGCTTTCTTT. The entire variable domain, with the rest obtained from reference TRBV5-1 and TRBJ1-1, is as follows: KAGVTQTPRYLIKTRGQQVTLSCSPISGHRSVSWYQQTPGQGLQFLFEYFSETQRNKGNFPGRFSGRQFSNSRSEMNVSTLELGDSALYLCASSLGAGGDTEAFFGQGTRLTVV.

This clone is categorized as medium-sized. The CDR3 DNA reads TGTGCCTGGTCCGATTTGGAACAGGGAATTCACGGGGAGCTGTTTTTT. Translation: CAWSDLEQGIHGELFF. This chain links TRBV30 with TRBJ2-2; D might be TRBD1 (6 bases). Germline-derived CDR1 and CDR2 are GTSNPN and SVGIG (reference sequence). V was clipped by 5 bases and J by 7 bases, with 23 bases between them. This CDR3 contains 16 residues.

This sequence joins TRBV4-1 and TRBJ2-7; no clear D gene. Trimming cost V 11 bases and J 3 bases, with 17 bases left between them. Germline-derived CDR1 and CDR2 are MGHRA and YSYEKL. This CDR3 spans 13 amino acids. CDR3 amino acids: CAGSPGLGYEQYF. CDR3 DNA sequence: TGCGCCGGATCGCCAGGCTTAGGCTACGAGCAGTACTTC.

This CDR3 is CASTHRAQETQYF. DNA for the CDR3: TGTGCCAGCACCCACAGGGCCCAGGAGACCCAGTACTTC. This rearrangement joins TRBV2 to TRBJ2-5, with D perhaps matching TRBD1 (6 bases). Germline V gene sequence: CDR1 SNHLY, CDR2 FYNNEI. Trimming took 7 bases from V and 5 from J, leaving 14 bases between them. The CDR3 consists of 13 residues.

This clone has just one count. The CDR3 bases are TGTGCCAGCAGGGCGGTTAGGGCCGCAGATACGCAGTATTTT. Translating it yields CASRAVRAADTQYF. This rearrangement joins TRBV7-2 to TRBJ2-3, with D hard to call. Trimming pared 6 bases from V and 4 bases from J, leaving 14 bases between. Germline values: CDR1 SGHTA, CDR2 FQGNSA. This CDR3 spans 14 amino acids.